This T cell receptor (beta chain) was sequenced during a study of shared clonotypes between healthy human individuals. Study information: Donor composition was two women and three men, aged 18 to 49.

V shed 4 bases, J shed 0 bases, and the junction held 9 bases outside the gene matches. This CDR3 contains 19 residues. Germline V gene sequence: CDR1 MNHNS, CDR2 SASEGT. Produced via immunoSEQ multiplex PCR; TCRdb's table is partial and in-frame only. Of a few million clones in the sample, just over 90% were seen once. Sequences were obtained from naive CD4+ T cells sorted from blood. Subset defined: CD45RA+ positively selected. This clonotype was obtained from a man between 18 and 35 years old in good health. The gene calls are TRBV6-1 and TRBJ2-6; TRBD2 matches 10 bases. The CDR3 DNA follows: TGTGCCAGCAGTGCCAGACTAGCGGGTCCGAGCTCTGGGGCCAACGTCCTGACTTTC. Amino acid sequence: CASSARLAGPSSGANVLTF.